The T cell receptor (beta chain) under discussion was sequenced for a study of T cell changes during pregnancy in multiple sclerosis (dated by TCRdb to the late 2010s). Context from the whole study: The study looked at changes in the T cell repertoire across pregnancy in women with multiple sclerosis.

Concerning this clone itself: Its specific antigen is unknown. The input lacks base qualities; no much larger clone sits a single base away.

Relative to germline, V is 3 bases shorter and J is 4 bases shorter, with 24 bases between their ends. Its CDR3 holds 18 amino acids, cysteine through phenylalanine. The only DNA kept is the CDR3, 54 bases in frame from the first base. The germline V gene (reference sequence) yields LNHDA for CDR1 and SQIVND for CDR2. Library creation used the immunoSEQ multiplex PCR assay. In TCRdb, the immuneACCESS table is reduced to in-frame sequences with V and J assigned. These tables do not hold every clone; where another copy was compared, an unresolved V gene accounts for under half, and the others remain unexplained. The sample table shows 90,000 to 100,000 clones, and 92% are seen once. The leading ten clones occupy less than 2% of the sample.

The receptor was isolated from a female donor with multiple sclerosis, enrolled in a pregnancy study. The V and J genes are TRBV19 and TRBJ1-1; the D segment could be TRBD1, given 6 matching bases. Specimen: peripheral blood, collected in the first trimester of pregnancy. The nucleotide sequence reads TGTGCCAGTAGTATCAGCCCCGGGGGGAGGGGGATGAGCACTGAAGCTTTCTTT. Translated, this is CASSISPGGRGMSTEAFF.